This passage covers 18 T cell receptor beta chains from one sample sequenced in a study of blood T cell repertoires in COVID-19. TCRdb's table, derived via immunoSEQ multiplex PCR, lists solely in-frame clones and lacks some. Seen here are approximately 140,000 clones, around 80% observed once, and the top ten hold roughly 8.6%. Source material: peripheral blood. These receptors all come from an elderly woman in a cohort sampled during active or convalescent COVID-19.

The chain combines TRBV19 with TRBJ2-1; D is uncertain. The V end was cut by 3 bases, the J end by 3 bases, with 6 bases between. CDR1 and CDR2 (germline): LNHDA, SQIVND (reference sequence). This CDR3 is 13 amino acids long. CDR3 sequence (DNA): TGTGCCAGTAGTATCTTAGACTACAATGAGCAGTTCTTC. Protein sequence: CASSILDYNEQFF. Looking up the rest from reference TRBV19 and TRBJ2-1 gives the full variable domain: DGGITQSPKYLFRKEGQNVTLSCEQNLNHDAMYWYRQDPGQGLRLIYYSQIVNDFQKGDIAEGYSVSREKKESFPLTVTSAQKNPTAFYLCASSILDYNEQFFGPGTRLTVL.

This chain joins TRBV6-5 and TRBJ2-7; maybe TRBD2 (5 bases). The CDR3 totals 15 residues. The V gene's germline CDR1 is MNHEY and CDR2 SVGAGI. Trimming cost V 7 bases and J 6 bases, with 22 bases left between them. CDR3 protein: CASTHQLVTLSEQYF. The CDR3 DNA is TGTGCCAGCACCCACCAACTAGTAACTCTCAGCGAGCAGTACTTC.

The chain links TRBV5-1 to TRBJ2-5; the D gene is possibly TRBD1 (6 bases). The CDR3 spans 13 residues. CDR1 SGHRS and CDR2 YFSETQ come from the germline V gene. The germline V and J ends were trimmed by 4 bases and 4 bases, with 11 bases remaining between them. CDR3 protein: CASSTGTPETQYF. CDR3 DNA sequence: TGCGCCAGCAGCACCGGGACACCAGAGACCCAGTACTTC.

The chain employs TRBV19 and TRBJ1-1; D gene ambiguous. CDR1 and CDR2 from the germline V gene are LNHDA and SQIVND (reference sequence). V lost 7 bases, J lost 1 base, and 16 bases lay in between. The length of the CDR3 is 15 residues. CDR3 DNA sequence: TGTGCCAGTATTTCTGCGGCTCTAGGGAACACTGAAGCTTTCTTT. This gives the protein CASISAALGNTEAFF.

V and J are TRBV3-1 (or the pseudogene TRBV3-2) and TRBJ2-7; 10 nucleotides match TRBD2. Trimming took 3 bases from V and 3 from J; bases not matched to a gene: 2. CDR3 length equals 14 residues. Looked up from germline, CDR1 is LGHDT and CDR2 is YNNKEL (reference sequence). CDR3 nucleotide sequence: TGTGCCAGCAGCCAGGGACTAGCGAACTACGAGCAGTACTTC. Residues: CASSQGLANYEQYF.

CDR3 in DNA: TGTGCCAGCAGCCAGGGACTTGGCTATGGCTACACCTTC. Translating it yields CASSQGLGYGYTF. The rearrangement joins TRBV5-4 to TRBJ1-2, with a tentative D call TRBD1 (5 bases). The V gene lost 4 bases and the J gene lost 4 bases, with 11 bases spanning the gap. Germline assignment: CDR1 SGHNT and CDR2 YYREEE (reference sequence). This CDR3 spans 13 amino acids.

The J gene is TRBJ2-1, the V gene TRBV19, with 12 bases identical to TRBD2. This CDR3 is built from 18 residues. CDR1 and CDR2 from the germline V gene are LNHDA and SQIVND (reference sequence). Germline trimming cut 5 bases from V and 0 bases from J; bases unmatched to any gene: 8. CDR3 nucleotides: TGTGCCAGTAGTCCAGGACTAGCGGGGTTAAGCTCCTACAATGAGCAGTTCTTC. Its translation: CASSPGLAGLSSYNEQFF.

In this sample, this clone turned up a few times. V gene TRBV5-4 combines with J gene TRBJ1-2; the match to TRBD1 covers 7 bases. CDR1 is SGHNT and CDR2 is YYREEE in the germline V gene (reference sequence). V trimming: 4 bases; J trimming: 4 bases; junction bases outside the gene matches: 7. The CDR3 totals 14 residues. The CDR3 region has the DNA TGTGCCAGCAGCACAGACAGGGTGGTCTATGGCTACACCTTC. It encodes CASSTDRVVYGYTF.

The chain employs TRBV2 and TRBJ1-5, with TRBD1 matching 7 bases. This CDR3 has 14 amino acids. Germline V gene sequence: CDR1 SNHLY, CDR2 FYNNEI. V gave up 6 bases and J gave up 3 bases; unmatched junction bases: 5. CDR3 residues: CASRGGQINQPQHF. DNA for the CDR3: TGTGCCAGCAGGGGGGGACAGATCAATCAGCCCCAGCATTTT.

This clone has a single count. The chain has TRBV2 and TRBJ2-5; possible D gene TRBD2, 5 bases. This CDR3 comprises 12 residues. Germline CDR1 and CDR2: SNHLY and FYNNEI. Trimming left V 9 bases short and J 5 bases short, with 13 bases between. Here the CDR3 reads CASTSRGETQYF. The CDR3 bases are TGTGCCAGTACTAGTCGCGGGGAGACCCAGTACTTC.

This clone occurred many times. V usage is TRBV5-1 and J usage is TRBJ1-2; the D gene is possibly TRBD1 (6 bases). CDR1 and CDR2 from the germline V gene are SGHRS and YFSETQ. The germline V and J ends were trimmed by 5 bases and 4 bases, with 21 bases remaining between them. This CDR3 is built from 16 residues. For the CDR3, the DNA is TGCGCCAGCAGATATGGGCCCTTTGGGGGCGGCTATGGCTACACCTTC. This sequence encodes CASRYGPFGGGYGYTF.

This rearrangement joins TRBV18 to TRBJ1-5; TRBD1 agrees at 10 bases. The germline V gene encodes CDR1 KGHSH and CDR2 LQKENI. CDR3 length: 15 amino acids. V dropped 4 bases and J dropped 7; count of bases not matched to a gene: 7. The CDR3 loop reads CASSQAGQGIQPQHF. The CDR3 nucleotides read TGTGCCAGCTCACAGGCGGGACAGGGGATCCAGCCCCAGCATTTT. Based on the CDR3 plus reference TRBV18 and TRBJ1-5, the full variable domain is NAGVMQNPRHLVRRRGQEARLRCSPMKGHSHVYWYRQLPEEGLKFMVYLQKENIIDESGMPKERFSAEFPKEGPSILRIQQVVRGDSAAYFCASSQAGQGIQPQHFGDGTRLSIL.

This clone was recorded many times. The chain uses TRBV7-8 and TRBJ2-7, with TRBD1 matching over 7 bases. Germline lookup yields CDR1 SGHVS and CDR2 FQNEAQ. After removal of 3 bases from V and 1 base from J, the junction contained 3 bases not matched to a gene. The CDR3 is 14 residues long. In DNA form, the CDR3 reads TGTGCCAGCAGCTTGGACAGGTATTCCTACGAGCAGTACTTC. This gives the protein CASSLDRYSYEQYF.

The gene calls are TRBV7-9 and TRBJ2-6; 7 bases are shared with TRBD1. The CDR3 loop spans 16 amino acids. Germline CDR1 and CDR2: SEHNR and FQNEAQ (reference sequence). With V trimmed by 5 bases and J by 1 base, 5 bases remained unmatched. The CDR3 nucleotides read TGTGCCAGCAGCCTCCTACAGGGGTCTGGGGCCAACGTCCTGACTTTC. Translated, it gives CASSLLQGSGANVLTF.

The chain links TRBV28 to TRBJ1-5; 7 nucleotides align to TRBD1. The V segment lost 5 bases and the J segment 7 bases; nucleotides outside the gene matches: 11. Germline V CDR1 and CDR2: MDHEN, SYDVKM. This CDR3 has 15 residues. The CDR3 here is CASSPPDRTGQPQHF. DNA for the CDR3: TGTGCCAGCAGTCCTCCGGACAGGACGGGCCAGCCCCAGCATTTT.

The chain is built from TRBV7-2 and TRBJ2-5; 9 bases line up with TRBD1. V dropped 4 bases and J dropped 3; count of bases not matched to a gene: 6. The length of the CDR3 is 15 residues. CDR1 is SGHTA and CDR2 is FQGNSA in the germline V gene. CDR3 protein: CASSYLGTGKETQYF. In DNA, the CDR3 is TGTGCCAGCAGCTATCTCGGGACAGGGAAAGAGACCCAGTACTTC. The full variable domain, rest sourced from reference TRBV7-2 and TRBJ2-5, is GAGVSQSPSNKVTEKGKDVELRCDPISGHTALYWYRQSLGQGLEFLIYFQGNSAPDKSGLPSDRFSAERTGGSVSTLTIQRTQQEDSAVYLCASSYLGTGKETQYFGPGTRLLVL.

The chain is built from TRBV28 and TRBJ1-6; D unresolved. Germline loops: CDR1 MDHEN, CDR2 SYDVKM. There are 17 residues in the CDR3. Trimming removed 3 bases from V and 3 bases from J, with 15 bases in between. The CDR3 is CASSFGHHYRYNSPLHF. Written as DNA, the CDR3 is TGTGCCAGCAGTTTCGGCCACCACTATCGCTATAATTCACCCCTCCACTTT.

The rearrangement joins TRBV18 to TRBJ1-3, with D uncertain. Germline V CDR1 and CDR2: KGHSH, LQKENI. The length of the CDR3 is 15 residues. Trimming left V 0 bases short and J 0 bases short, with 6 bases between. The DNA of the CDR3 is TGTGCCAGCTCACCACCGATAGCCTCTGGAAACACCATATATTTT. It translates to CASSPPIASGNTIYF.